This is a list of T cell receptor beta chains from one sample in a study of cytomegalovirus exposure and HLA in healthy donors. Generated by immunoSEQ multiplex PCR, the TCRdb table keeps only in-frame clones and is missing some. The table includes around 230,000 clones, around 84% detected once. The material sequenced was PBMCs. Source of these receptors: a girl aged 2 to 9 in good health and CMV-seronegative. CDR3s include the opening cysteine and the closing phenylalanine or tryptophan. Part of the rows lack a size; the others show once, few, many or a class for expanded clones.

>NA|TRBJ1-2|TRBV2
CASSEGIGYTF
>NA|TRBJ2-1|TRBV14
CASSQDRPYSSYNEQFF
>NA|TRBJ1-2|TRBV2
CASSEGYGYTF
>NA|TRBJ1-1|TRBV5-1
CASSLGDRELYTEAFF
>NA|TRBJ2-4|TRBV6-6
CASRNQGTGTIQYF
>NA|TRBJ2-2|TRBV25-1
CASSEARGNTGELFF
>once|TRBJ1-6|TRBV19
CASTWGDSNSPLHF
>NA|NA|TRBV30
CAWSVRTGISSYEQYF
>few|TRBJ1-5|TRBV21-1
CASSKLDSYQPQHF
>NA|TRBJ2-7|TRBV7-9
CASSSSRIPHYEQYF
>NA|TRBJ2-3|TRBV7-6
CASSSRGTDTQYF
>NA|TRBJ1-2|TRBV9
CASSVDRAGYGYTF
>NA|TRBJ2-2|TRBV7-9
CSSSLGGTPNTGELFF
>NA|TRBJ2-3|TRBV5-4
CASSLGLGSDTQYF
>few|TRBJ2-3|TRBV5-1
CASSLGEMGTDTQYF
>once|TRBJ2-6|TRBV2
CATLKRSGANVLTF
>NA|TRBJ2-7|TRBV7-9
CASSLRVAGGPPGEQYF
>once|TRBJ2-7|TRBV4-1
CASSHGTGGHYEQYF
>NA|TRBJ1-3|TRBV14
CASSQGSGYSGNTIYF
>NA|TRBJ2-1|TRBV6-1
CASRGLAGHNEQFF
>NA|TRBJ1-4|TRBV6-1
CASKRSTGSEKLFF
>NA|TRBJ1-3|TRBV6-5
CASSSTGGGNTIYF
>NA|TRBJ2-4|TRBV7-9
CASSSTGPSQYF
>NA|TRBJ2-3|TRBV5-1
CASELSGGTDTQYF
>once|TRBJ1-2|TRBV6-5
CASSYREGGRYGYTF
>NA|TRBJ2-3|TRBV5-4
CASSSRLAGGGGDTQYF
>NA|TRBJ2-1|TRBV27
CASGLYRGEQFF
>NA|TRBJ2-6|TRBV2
CASIPGLFSGANVLTF
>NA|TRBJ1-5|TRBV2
CASRAQGAQPQHF
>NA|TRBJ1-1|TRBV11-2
CASSSPGASEAFF
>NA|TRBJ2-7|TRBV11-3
CASSRTGSSYEQYF